Described below is a single TCR beta chain sequence and its context. The data were obtained in a study of CD8 T cells in Susac syndrome. Study-level background: Of the sequenced Susac syndrome patients, more than five had active disease and roughly eight were in remission.

RNA was extracted with the RNeasy kit, and a quantity of roughly 0.45 to 1 ug was reverse transcribed using random hexamers. By means of immunoSEQ multiplex PCR, TCR beta CDR3 spanning 54 Vbeta and 13 Jbeta underwent amplification. MiXCR, applied by TCRdb to the immunoSEQ multiplex PCR reads, yields one record per CDR3 protein. The sample has 200,000 to 300,000 distinct CDR3 sequences, 90% to 96% seen once; the top ten hold approximately 0.1%. Germline V CDR1 and CDR2: DFQATT, SNEGSKA (reference sequence). V shed 2 bases and J shed 0 bases, with 13 bases lying between them. The CDR3 spans 15 residues.

Specimen: CD4+ T cells from PBMCs. This sequence originates from a human donor with Susac syndrome. The rearrangement uses TRBV20-1 and TRBJ1-2; no clear D. This CDR3 reads CSARRESGTNYGYTF. The CDR3 nucleotides are TGCAGTGCTAGACGGGAGTCCGGGACTAACTATGGCTACACCTTC.